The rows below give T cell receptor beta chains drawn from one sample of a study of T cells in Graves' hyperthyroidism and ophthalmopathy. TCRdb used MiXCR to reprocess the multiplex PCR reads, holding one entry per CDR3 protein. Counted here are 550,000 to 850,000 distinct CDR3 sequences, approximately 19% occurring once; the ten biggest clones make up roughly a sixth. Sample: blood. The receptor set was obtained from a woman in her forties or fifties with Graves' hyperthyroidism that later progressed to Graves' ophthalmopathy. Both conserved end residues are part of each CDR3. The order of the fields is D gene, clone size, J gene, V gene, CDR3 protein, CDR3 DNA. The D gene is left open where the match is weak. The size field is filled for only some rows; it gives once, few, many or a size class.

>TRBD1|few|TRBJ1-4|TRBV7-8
CASSLHRDRGSENEKLFF
TGTGCCAGCAGCTTGCATAGGGACAGGGGATCAGAAAATGAAAAACTGTTTTTT
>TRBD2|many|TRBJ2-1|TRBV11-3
CASSLERGGRLNEQFF
TGTGCCAGCAGCTTAGAGCGCGGGGGAAGGCTCAATGAGCAGTTCTTC
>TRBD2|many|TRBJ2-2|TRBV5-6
CASSSRTSTYTGELFF
TGTGCCAGCAGCTCCCGGACTAGCACTTACACCGGGGAGCTGTTTTTT
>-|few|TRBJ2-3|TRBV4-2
CASSQDKGGSTDTQYF
TGTGCCAGCAGCCAAGATAAGGGGGGGAGCACAGATACGCAGTATTTT
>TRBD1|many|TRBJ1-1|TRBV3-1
CASSQKDRVGSFF
TGTGCCAGCAGCCAAAAGGACAGGGTGGGATCTTTCTTT
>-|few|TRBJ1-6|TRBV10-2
CASSESNGGDMRNSPLHF
TGCGCCAGCAGTGAGTCGAATGGAGGGGATATGCGTAATTCACCCCTCCACTTT
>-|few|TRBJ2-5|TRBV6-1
CASSEWRGRETQCF
TGTGCCAGCAGTGAATGGCGGGGGCGCGAGACCCAGTGCTTC
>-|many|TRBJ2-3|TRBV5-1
CASSQQGHSPDTQYF
TGCGCCAGCAGCCAACAGGGCCACTCCCCAGATACGCAGTATTTT
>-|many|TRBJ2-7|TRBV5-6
CASSLDAFWGLAYEQYF
TGTGCCAGCAGCTTGGATGCCTTTTGGGGCCTGGCCTACGAGCAGTACTTC
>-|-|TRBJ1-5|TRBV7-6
CASSPEAGGNQPQHF
TGTGCCAGCAGCCCTGAGGCTGGAGGCAATCAGCCCCAGCATTTT
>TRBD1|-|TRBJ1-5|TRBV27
CASAGQAGTRNNQPQHF
TGTGCCAGCGCGGGACAGGCTGGTACTCGGAACAATCAGCCCCAGCATTTT
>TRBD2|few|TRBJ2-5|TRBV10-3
CAISERGTKTQETQYF
TGTGCCATCAGTGAGCGAGGGACTAAGACTCAAGAGACCCAGTACTTC
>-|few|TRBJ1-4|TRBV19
CASASISSSTNEKLFF
TGTGCCAGCGCCTCCATCAGCAGCTCAACTAATGAAAAACTGTTTTTT
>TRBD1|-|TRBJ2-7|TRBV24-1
CATSGDRGYEQYF
TGTGCCACCAGTGGGGACAGGGGCTACGAGCAGTACTTC
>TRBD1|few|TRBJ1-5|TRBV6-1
CASKATGVWGDQPQHF
TGTGCCAGCAAGGCGACAGGGGTTTGGGGAGATCAGCCCCAGCATTTT
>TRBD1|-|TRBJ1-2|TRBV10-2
CANKQQGTYGYTF
TGCGCCAACAAGCAACAGGGGACCTATGGCTACACCTTC
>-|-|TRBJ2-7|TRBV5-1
CASSSRDTFYEQYF
TGCGCCAGCAGCTCCCGGGACACTTTCTACGAGCAGTACTTC
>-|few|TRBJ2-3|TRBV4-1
CASSQALQTTDTQYF
TGCGCCAGCAGCCAAGCGCTACAAACCACAGATACGCAGTATTTT
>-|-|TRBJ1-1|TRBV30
CAWSQGEAFF
TGTGCCTGGAGTCAAGGGGAAGCTTTCTTT
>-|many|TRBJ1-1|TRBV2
CASSEALLAGKNTEAFF
TGTGCCAGCAGTGAAGCGCTTTTGGCGGGGAAGAACACTGAAGCTTTCTTT
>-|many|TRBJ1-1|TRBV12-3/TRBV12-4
CASSSEVQVETEAFF
TGTGCCAGCAGTTCCGAAGTCCAAGTGGAGACTGAAGCTTTCTTT
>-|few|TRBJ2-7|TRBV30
CAWSVGPSGDEQYF
TGTGCCTGGAGTGTAGGACCCAGTGGCGACGAGCAGTACTTC
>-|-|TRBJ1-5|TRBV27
CASSSYRDKGNQPQHF
TGTGCCAGCAGTTCATACCGGGACAAGGGCAATCAGCCCCAGCATTTT
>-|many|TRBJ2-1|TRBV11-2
CASSLLGGSYNEQFF
TGTGCCAGCAGCTTACTGGGGGGCTCCTACAATGAGCAGTTCTTC
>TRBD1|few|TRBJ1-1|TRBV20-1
CSARDPDRGNTEAFF
TGCAGTGCTAGAGATCCGGACAGGGGGAACACTGAAGCTTTCTTT
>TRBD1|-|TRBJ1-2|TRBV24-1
CATQERQGMSYTF
TGTGCCACACAAGAAAGACAGGGGATGTCCTACACCTTC
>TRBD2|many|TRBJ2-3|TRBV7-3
CASSPQLAGAPQYF
TGTGCCAGCAGCCCCCAGCTAGCGGGGGCCCCGCAGTATTTT